Listed below are T cell receptor beta chains from one sample, sequenced in a study of cytomegalovirus exposure and HLA in healthy donors. Assay used: immunoSEQ multiplex PCR; TCRdb lists only in-frame clones, some missing. There are approximately 160,000 clones in the sample; about four fifths occur only once, and 5.5% to 6% lies in the top ten. Material: PBMCs. These receptor sequences come from a man in his thirties or forties in good health and CMV-seropositive. Both conserved end residues are part of each CDR3. A D gene is named only where the DNA matches it firmly. The listing skips clone size in some rows; elsewhere it reads once, few, many or a size class.

>TRBD2|TRBV30|TRBJ2-3|.
TGTGCCTGGAGTGCGGGACTAAGCACAGATACGCAGTATTTT
CAWSAGLSTDTQYF
>.|TRBV27|TRBJ1-1|once
TGTGCCAGCAGTTTCTTCAGGGATAACACTGAAGCTTTCTTT
CASSFFRDNTEAFF
>.|TRBV15|TRBJ2-1|.
TGTGCCACCTCTTCCGAGAACAGGGCTGGAGGCAATGAGCAGTTCTTC
CATSSENRAGGNEQFF
>TRBD1|TRBV15|TRBJ1-5|.
TGTGCCACCAGCAGAGGGGGACAGGGGAATTATCAGCCCCAGCATTTT
CATSRGGQGNYQPQHF
>.|TRBV27|TRBJ2-2|.
TGTGCCAGCCGGACTGTGAACACCGGGGAGCTGTTTTTT
CASRTVNTGELFF
>.|TRBV29-1|TRBJ2-3|.
TGCAGCGTTGACGGGGGAATATATACAGATACGCAGTATTTT
CSVDGGIYTDTQYF
>TRBD1|TRBV30|TRBJ1-5|.
TGTGCCTGGAGCTCAAACAGGGGAAATCAGCCCCAGCATTTT
CAWSSNRGNQPQHF
>.|TRBV29-1|TRBJ1-1|.
TGCAGCGTCGGGGTCGGAGACACTGAAGCTTTCTTT
CSVGVGDTEAFF
>TRBD2|TRBV27|TRBJ2-1|.
TGTGCCAGCAGTATGACTAGCGGGGGCTACAATGAGCAGTTCTTC
CASSMTSGGYNEQFF
>TRBD1|TRBV30|TRBJ1-1|.
TGTGCCTGGAAAGGACGCGGGGACAGGAGGAAAACTGAAGCTTTCTTT
CAWKGRGDRRKTEAFF
>.|TRBV4-3|TRBJ2-1|.
TGCGCCAGCAGCCAAGATAGCGGACGTGAGCAGTTCTTC
CASSQDSGREQFF
>.|TRBV28|TRBJ1-2|few
TGTGCCAGCAGTTTTGGGGGGGAAGGCTATGGCTACACCTTC
CASSFGGEGYGYTF
>.|TRBV19|TRBJ1-4|.
TGTGCCAGTAGTACCAGACAGTCTGTTAATGAAAAACTGTTTTTT
CASSTRQSVNEKLFF
>TRBD2|TRBV28|TRBJ2-3|.
TGTGCCAGCAGCACCAGAGCGACTAGCGGGATTCGCACAGATACGCAGTATTTT
CASSTRATSGIRTDTQYF
>.|TRBV11-2|TRBJ2-2|few
TGTGCCAGCAGCTTAAGTGCGGACACCGGGGAGCTGTTTTTT
CASSLSADTGELFF
>TRBD1|TRBV19|TRBJ1-2|.
TGTGCCAGTAGTATAGAGGACAGGGACTATGGCTACACCTTC
CASSIEDRDYGYTF
>TRBD1|TRBV5-1|TRBJ2-3|.
TGCGCCAGCAGCGGGGCCGGGACAGGGGGCGTTCGGAGCACAGATACGCAGTATTTT
CASSGAGTGGVRSTDTQYF
>.|TRBV4-2|TRBJ2-7|.
TGTGCCAGCAGCCAAGCGGCAGGGGCGATACCCGAGCAGTACTTC
CASSQAAGAIPEQYF
>TRBD1|TRBV5-1|TRBJ2-7|.
TGCGCCAGCAGCTTGGGGGACAGGGCCAGCTACGAGCAGTACTTC
CASSLGDRASYEQYF
>.|TRBV5-1|TRBJ2-7|.
TGCGCCAGCAGGCACGTGGCGGGCTCCTACGAGCAGTACTTC
CASRHVAGSYEQYF
>TRBD1|TRBV4-2|TRBJ2-4|once
TGTGCCAGCAGCCAAGGGGACAGGCTAGCCAAAAACAGTCAGTACTTC
CASSQGDRLAKNSQYF
>.|TRBV7-9|TRBJ1-2|.
TGTTCCAGCAGCTTAGCCGCAGGTCGGAGCTACACCTTC
CSSSLAAGRSYTF
>TRBD2|TRBV11-2|TRBJ2-3|.
TGTGCCAGCAGCTTTTTTAGCGGGGGAAGGGATACGCAGTATTTT
CASSFFSGGRDTQYF
>TRBD2|TRBV4-3|TRBJ2-2|.
TGCGCCAGCAGCCAAGGGGCTAGCGGGGGGGCGAACACCGGGGAGCTGTTTTTT
CASSQGASGGANTGELFF
>.|TRBV6-4|TRBJ2-3|few
TGTGCCAGCAGTCCCGGGACTTTGGACACAGATACGCAGTATTTT
CASSPGTLDTDTQYF
>.|TRBV9|TRBJ1-5|.
TGTGCCAGCAGAAAGATGACAACAGGGTCTGGCAATCAGCCCCAGCATTTT
CASRKMTTGSGNQPQHF
>.|TRBV5-1|TRBJ2-7|.
TGCGCCAGCAGCTTGGGGCCCATAATATCGGGCGAGCAGTACTTC
CASSLGPIISGEQYF
>TRBD2|TRBV6-5|TRBJ2-1|few
TGTGCCAGCATAAAGAGAACTAGCGGGAGGTCTGAGCAGTTCTTC
CASIKRTSGRSEQFF
>.|TRBV19|TRBJ2-6|.
TGTGCCAGTAGCACCCGGGACTCTGGGGCCAACGTCCTGACTTTC
CASSTRDSGANVLTF
>.|TRBV30|TRBJ2-3|.
TGTGCCTGGATTCCCAGGGGGACTCCTTTGCGGACGCAGTATTTT
CAWIPRGTPLRTQYF
>TRBD1|TRBV11-2|TRBJ2-1|.
TGTGCCAGCAGCTCACTGGACAGGGAGAGTGAGCAGTTCTTC
CASSSLDRESEQFF
>.|TRBV5-4|TRBJ2-3|.
TGTGCCAGCAGCATCCTGGAGGGCGCGAGCACAGATACGCAGTATTTC
CASSILEGASTDTQYF
>TRBD1|TRBV6-1|TRBJ2-4|.
TGTGCCAGTTTAGACAGGGCCGTAGACATTCAGTACTTC
CASLDRAVDIQYF
>.|TRBV29-1|TRBJ1-2|.
.
CSVGSGTLKLTF
>.|TRBV11-2|TRBJ2-7|.
TGTGCCAGCAGCTTAGGGACACTATACGAGCAGTACTTC
CASSLGTLYEQYF
>.|TRBV28|TRBJ1-5|.
TGTGCCAGCAGTAATTCGGGGTACGGAGGTAATCAGCCCCAGCATTTT
CASSNSGYGGNQPQHF
>TRBD2|TRBV11-2|TRBJ2-7|few
TGTGCCAGCAGCTCACCTCGCAGCGGGACCACCTACGAGCAGTACTTC
CASSSPRSGTTYEQYF
>TRBD2|TRBV4-2|TRBJ2-1|.
TGTGCCAGCAGCCAAGAGAGGGGACTAGCGGGGCCCGGGTCCTACAATGAGCAGTTCTTC
CASSQERGLAGPGSYNEQFF
>TRBD2|TRBV19|TRBJ2-3|few
TGTGCCAGTAGTTCCTGGGGACTAGCGGATCAAAATACGCAGTATTTT
CASSSWGLADQNTQYF
>TRBD1|TRBV28|TRBJ1-2|.
TGTGCCAGCAGACGACAGGGCCACTATGGCTACACCTTC
CASRRQGHYGYTF
>.|TRBV5-6|TRBJ1-2|.
TGTGCCAGCAGCTTGTCCAGGGTACATGGCTACACCTTC
CASSLSRVHGYTF
>.|TRBV4-3|TRBJ1-6|.
TGCGCCAGCAGCCAAAGTCCCGCGGGGAATTCACCCCTCCACTTT
CASSQSPAGNSPLHF
>.|TRBV19|TRBJ2-5|.
TGTGCCAGTAGGCCCGGGGGTCAAGAGACCCAGTACTTC
CASRPGGQETQYF
>.|TRBV5-4|TRBJ2-3|.
TGTGCCAGCAGCTTGGCTTCCCAGGGGGGAGATACGCAGTATTTT
CASSLASQGGDTQYF
>.|TRBV28|TRBJ2-1|.
TGTGCCAGCGTTGAGGGAGGGGGGAATGAGCAGTTCTTC
CASVEGGGNEQFF
>.|TRBV27|TRBJ2-6|once
TGTGCCAGCAGTTTCACAGGGTCTGGGGCCAACGTCCTGACTTTC
CASSFTGSGANVLTF
>.|TRBV2|TRBJ1-5|.
TGTGCCAGCAGTGAACTTTTGCAGATCAATCAGCCCCAGCATTTT
CASSELLQINQPQHF
>.|TRBV25-1|TRBJ1-3|.
TGTGCCAGCAGTGACAGGAGGCCTGGAAACACCATATATTTT
CASSDRRPGNTIYF
>.|TRBV4-1|TRBJ1-5|few
TGCGCCAGCAGCCAAGAAGCCCGAGATCAGCCCCAGCATTTT
CASSQEARDQPQHF
>TRBD1|TRBV28|TRBJ1-2|.
TGTGCCAGCGGGCTTACAGGGGGGGGTGGCTACACCTTC
CASGLTGGGGYTF
>.|TRBV18|TRBJ2-7|once
TGTGCCAGCTCACCTACAAGGGGAGAGCAGTACTTC
CASSPTRGEQYF
>TRBD1|TRBV11-1|TRBJ1-2|.
TGTGCCAGCAGCCCAGGGGGACCGTTCTACACCTTC
CASSPGGPFYTF
>TRBD1|TRBV19|TRBJ2-7|few
TGTGCCAGTAGTCAAACAGGGGGCATATCCTACGAGCAGTACTTC
CASSQTGGISYEQYF
>.|TRBV18|TRBJ2-2|.
TGTGCCAGCTCCAAGCCGGGGACAATCGGCACCGGGGAGCTGTTTTTT
CASSKPGTIGTGELFF
>.|TRBV19|TRBJ1-5|.
TGTGCCAGTAGTATTGGCCCCGCAGGGGTCTACCAGCCCCAGCATTTT
CASSIGPAGVYQPQHF
>TRBD2|TRBV5-1|TRBJ2-3|.
TGCGCCAGCAGCTTAGAACTAGCGGGTGGCACAGATACGCAGTATTTT
CASSLELAGGTDTQYF
>TRBD1|TRBV6-6|TRBJ2-7|.
TGTGCCAGCAGCCGACAGGGAAGGTACGAGCAGTACTTC
CASSRQGRYEQYF